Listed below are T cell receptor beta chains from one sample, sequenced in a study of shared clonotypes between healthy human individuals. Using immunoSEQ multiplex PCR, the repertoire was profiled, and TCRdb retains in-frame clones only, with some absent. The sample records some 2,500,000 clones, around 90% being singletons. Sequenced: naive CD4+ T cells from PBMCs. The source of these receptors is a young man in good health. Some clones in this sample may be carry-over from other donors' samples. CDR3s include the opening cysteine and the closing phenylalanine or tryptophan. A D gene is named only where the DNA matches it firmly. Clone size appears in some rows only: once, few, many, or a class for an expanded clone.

CDR3 protein: CASSQFKASGSGANVLTF
CDR3 DNA: TGTGCCAGCAGCCAATTTAAGGCTAGCGGCTCTGGGGCCAACGTCCTGACTTTC
V gene: TRBV14
D gene: TRBD2
clone size: .
J gene: TRBJ2-6

CDR3 protein: CASSSWATTSTDTQYF
CDR3 DNA: TGTGCCAGCAGTTCATGGGCCACCACTAGCACAGATACGCAGTATTTT
V gene: TRBV28
D gene: .
clone size: .
J gene: TRBJ2-3

CDR3 protein: CASSQRVTYGYTF
CDR3 DNA: TGTGCCAGCAGCCAGCGGGTTACCTATGGCTACACCTTC
V gene: TRBV5-5
D gene: .
clone size: .
J gene: TRBJ1-2

CDR3 protein: CASSLDLRYRSTDTQYF
CDR3 DNA: TGTGCCAGCAGCTTAGATCTTAGGTATAGGAGCACAGATACGCAGTATTTT
V gene: TRBV11-2
D gene: .
clone size: once
J gene: TRBJ2-3

CDR3 protein: CASSQGLAGISYNEQFF
CDR3 DNA: TGTGCCAGCAGCCAGGGACTAGCGGGAATTTCCTACAATGAGCAGTTCTTC
V gene: TRBV5-6
D gene: TRBD2
clone size: .
J gene: TRBJ2-1

CDR3 protein: CASSQSGGANQPQHF
CDR3 DNA: TGTGCCAGCAGCCAATCGGGAGGGGCAAATCAGCCCCAGCATTTT
V gene: TRBV16
D gene: .
clone size: .
J gene: TRBJ1-5

CDR3 protein: CASSSDRTSGLHTDTQYF
CDR3 DNA: TGTGCCAGCAGCTCAGATCGGACTAGCGGTCTCCACACAGATACGCAGTATTTT
V gene: TRBV11-2
D gene: TRBD2
clone size: .
J gene: TRBJ2-3

CDR3 protein: CASSRSGTPGDTQYF
CDR3 DNA: TGCGCCAGCAGCCGGTCGGGTACCCCTGGAGATACGCAGTATTTT
V gene: TRBV5-1
D gene: .
clone size: .
J gene: TRBJ2-3

CDR3 protein: CASSPGTAANYGYTF
CDR3 DNA: TGTGCCAGCAGTCCAGGGACAGCAGCTAACTATGGCTACACCTTC
V gene: TRBV28
D gene: TRBD1
clone size: .
J gene: TRBJ1-2

CDR3 protein: CASSSTPGRIEAFF
CDR3 DNA: TGTGCCAGTAGTTCTACCCCGGGACGGATTGAAGCTTTCTTT
V gene: TRBV19
D gene: .
clone size: .
J gene: TRBJ1-1

CDR3 protein: CASSFRLAGVSEQYF
CDR3 DNA: TGTGCCAGCAGTTTCCGTCTAGCGGGAGTGTCCGAGCAGTACTTC
V gene: TRBV27
D gene: TRBD2
clone size: .
J gene: TRBJ2-7

CDR3 protein: CASSVGQISTDTQYF
CDR3 DNA: TGTGCCAGTAGTGTGGGACAGATAAGCACAGATACGCAGTATTTT
V gene: TRBV19
D gene: TRBD1
clone size: .
J gene: TRBJ2-3

CDR3 protein: CASSDHPPGNTEAFF
CDR3 DNA: TGTGCCAGCAGTGACCACCCGCCGGGGAACACTGAAGCTTTCTTT
V gene: TRBV6-1
D gene: .
clone size: once
J gene: TRBJ1-1

CDR3 protein: CASSLEVRGAYGYTF
CDR3 DNA: TGCGCCAGCAGCTTGGAGGTCAGGGGAGCCTATGGCTACACCTTC
V gene: TRBV5-1
D gene: .
clone size: .
J gene: TRBJ1-2

CDR3 protein: CASSFGRDYNEQFF
CDR3 DNA: TGTGCCAGCAGTTTTGGAAGGGACTACAATGAGCAGTTCTTC
V gene: TRBV27
D gene: .
clone size: .
J gene: TRBJ2-1

CDR3 protein: CAWSKRGGNSPLHF
CDR3 DNA: TGTGCCTGGAGTAAGAGGGGTGGGAATTCACCCCTCCACTTT
V gene: TRBV30
D gene: .
clone size: .
J gene: TRBJ1-6

CDR3 protein: CASSQDLRLSEAFF
CDR3 DNA: TGTGCCAGCAGCCAAGATCTGAGACTCAGTGAAGCTTTCTTT
V gene: TRBV14
D gene: .
clone size: few
J gene: TRBJ1-1

CDR3 protein: CASTEGGAGTFDGYTF
CDR3 DNA: TGTGCCAGCACCGAGGGTGGGGCAGGCACCTTCGATGGCTACACCTTC
V gene: TRBV2
D gene: .
clone size: .
J gene: TRBJ1-2

CDR3 protein: CASSLVAPAYEQYF
CDR3 DNA: TGTGCCAGCAGCTTAGTTGCGCCGGCCTACGAGCAGTACTTC
V gene: TRBV11-2
D gene: .
clone size: .
J gene: TRBJ2-7

CDR3 protein: CATSREAAGREQFF
CDR3 DNA: TGTGCCACCAGCAGAGAAGCGGCCGGCCGTGAGCAGTTCTTC
V gene: TRBV15
D gene: .
clone size: .
J gene: TRBJ2-1

CDR3 protein: CSAWRAGLGNGYTF
CDR3 DNA: TGCAGCGCCTGGCGGGCGGGTCTGGGTAATGGCTACACCTTC
V gene: TRBV29-1
D gene: .
clone size: once
J gene: TRBJ1-2

CDR3 protein: CAWNAGRPGTEAFF
CDR3 DNA: TGTGCCTGGAACGCCGGGCGGCCAGGCACTGAAGCTTTCTTT
V gene: TRBV30
D gene: .
clone size: few
J gene: TRBJ1-1

CDR3 protein: CASSQEPLRSGYTF
CDR3 DNA: TGCGCCAGCAGCCAAGAACCGTTACGTTCGGGCTACACCTTC
V gene: TRBV4-3
D gene: .
clone size: .
J gene: TRBJ1-2

CDR3 protein: CASSLNTAVSTIYF
CDR3 DNA: TGTGCCAGCAGCTTAAACACCGCGGTGAGCACCATATATTTT
V gene: TRBV5-6
D gene: .
clone size: .
J gene: TRBJ1-3

CDR3 protein: CASSLGRQYNEKLFF
CDR3 DNA: TGTGCCAGCAGTCTCGGGCGACAGTATAATGAAAAACTGTTTTTT
V gene: TRBV25-1
D gene: .
clone size: .
J gene: TRBJ1-4

CDR3 protein: CASSPTRDTPFEKLFF
CDR3 DNA: TGTGCCAGCAGTCCCACCCGGGACACCCCCTTTGAAAAACTGTTTTTT
V gene: TRBV28
D gene: .
clone size: .
J gene: TRBJ1-4

CDR3 protein: CASSLLGRGAYTGELFF
CDR3 DNA: TGTGCCAGCAGCTTGCTCGGCAGGGGGGCTTACACCGGGGAGCTGTTTTTT
V gene: TRBV5-6
D gene: .
clone size: once
J gene: TRBJ2-2

CDR3 protein: CASSYSRGQDGYTF
CDR3 DNA: TGTGCCAGCAGTTACTCGAGGGGGCAGGATGGCTACACCTTC
V gene: TRBV6-6
D gene: TRBD1
clone size: .
J gene: TRBJ1-2

CDR3 protein: CASSFSPETQYF
CDR3 DNA: TGTGCCAGCAGCTTCTCCCCAGAGACCCAGTACTTC
V gene: TRBV7-2
D gene: .
clone size: .
J gene: TRBJ2-5

CDR3 protein: CATLGTGVELFF
CDR3 DNA: TGTGCCACCTTAGGGACAGGCGTGGAGCTGTTTTTT
V gene: TRBV2
D gene: TRBD1
clone size: .
J gene: TRBJ2-2

CDR3 protein: CASSLGTPGEKLFF
CDR3 DNA: TGCGCCAGCAGCTTAGGGACACCGGGGGAAAAACTGTTTTTT
V gene: TRBV5-1
D gene: .
clone size: .
J gene: TRBJ1-4

CDR3 protein: CASSRWPDRGDEQFF
CDR3 DNA: TGTGCCAGCAGCCGCTGGCCGGACAGGGGCGATGAGCAGTTCTTC
V gene: TRBV5-8
D gene: TRBD1
clone size: .
J gene: TRBJ2-1

CDR3 protein: CASSGGLRYNEQFF
CDR3 DNA: TGCGCCAGCAGCGGGGGACTCCGATACAATGAGCAGTTCTTC
V gene: TRBV5-1
D gene: .
clone size: once
J gene: TRBJ2-1

CDR3 protein: CASSFGDRASGNTIYF
CDR3 DNA: TGCGCCAGCAGCTTTGGGGACAGGGCCTCTGGAAACACCATATATTTT
V gene: TRBV5-1
D gene: TRBD1
clone size: once
J gene: TRBJ1-3

CDR3 protein: CASGSVHTDTQYF
CDR3 DNA: TGTGCCAGCGGTAGCGTACACACAGATACGCAGTATTTT
V gene: TRBV6-6
D gene: .
clone size: .
J gene: TRBJ2-3

CDR3 protein: CASSPKGNTEAFF
CDR3 DNA: TGTGCCAGCTCACCAAAGGGAAACACTGAAGCTTTCTTT
V gene: TRBV18
D gene: .
clone size: few
J gene: TRBJ1-1